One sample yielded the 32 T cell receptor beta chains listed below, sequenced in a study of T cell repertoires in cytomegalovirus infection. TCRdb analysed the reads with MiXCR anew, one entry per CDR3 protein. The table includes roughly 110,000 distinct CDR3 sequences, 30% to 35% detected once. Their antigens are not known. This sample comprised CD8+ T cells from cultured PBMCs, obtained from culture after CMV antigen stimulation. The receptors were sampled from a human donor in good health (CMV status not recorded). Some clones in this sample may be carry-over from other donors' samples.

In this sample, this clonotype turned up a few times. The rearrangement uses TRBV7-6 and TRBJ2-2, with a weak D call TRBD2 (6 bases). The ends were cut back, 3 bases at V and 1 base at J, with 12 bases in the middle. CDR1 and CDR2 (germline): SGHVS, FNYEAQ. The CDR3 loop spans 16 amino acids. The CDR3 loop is CASSLEGGVNTGELFF. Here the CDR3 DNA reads TGTGCCAGCAGCTTGGAAGGCGGGGTGAACACCGGGGAGCTGTTTTTT.

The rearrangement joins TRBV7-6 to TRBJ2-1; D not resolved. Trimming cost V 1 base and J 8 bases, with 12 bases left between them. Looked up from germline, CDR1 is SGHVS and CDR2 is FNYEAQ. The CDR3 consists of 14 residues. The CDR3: CASSLGHPSHEQFF. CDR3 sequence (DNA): TGTGCCAGCAGCTTAGGGCACCCATCCCATGAGCAGTTCTTC.

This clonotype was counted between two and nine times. The DNA of the CDR3 is TGTGCCAGCAGCTTGGCCCGACAGCGTTCTTATTCACCCCTCCACTTT. Translation: CASSLARQRSYSPLHF. V and J are TRBV5-6 and TRBJ1-6, with a tentative D call TRBD1 (5 bases). The germline CDR1 and CDR2 sequences are SGHDT and YYEEEE. The CDR3 extends over 16 amino acids. The germline V and J ends were trimmed by 0 bases and 8 bases, with 15 bases remaining between them.

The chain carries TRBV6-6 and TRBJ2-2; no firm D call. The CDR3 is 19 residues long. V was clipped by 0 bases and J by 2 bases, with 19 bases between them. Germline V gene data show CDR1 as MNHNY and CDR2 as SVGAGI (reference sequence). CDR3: CASSYSAVPQSPNTGELFF. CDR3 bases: TGTGCCAGCAGTTACTCTGCAGTACCTCAGTCCCCAAACACCGGGGAGCTGTTTTTT.

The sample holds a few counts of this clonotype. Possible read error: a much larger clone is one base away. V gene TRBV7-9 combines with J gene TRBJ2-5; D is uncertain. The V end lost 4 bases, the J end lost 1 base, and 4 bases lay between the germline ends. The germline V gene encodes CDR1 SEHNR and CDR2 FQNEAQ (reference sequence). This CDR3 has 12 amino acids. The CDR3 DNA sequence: TGTGCCAGCAGCTACATCCAAGAGACCCAGTACTTC. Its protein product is CASSYIQETQYF.

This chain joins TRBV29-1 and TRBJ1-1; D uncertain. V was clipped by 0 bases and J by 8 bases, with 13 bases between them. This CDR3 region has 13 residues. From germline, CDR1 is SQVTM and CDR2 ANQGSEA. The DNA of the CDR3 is TGCAGCGTTGAAGATGAAGACCCGCTCGAAGCTTTCTTT. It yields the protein CSVEDEDPLEAFF.

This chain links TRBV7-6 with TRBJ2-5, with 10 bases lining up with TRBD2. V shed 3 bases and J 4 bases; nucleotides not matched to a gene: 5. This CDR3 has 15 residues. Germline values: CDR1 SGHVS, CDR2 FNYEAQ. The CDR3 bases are TGTGCCAGCAGCTTGCTAGCGGGGGATCGAGAGACCCAGTACTTC. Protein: CASSLLAGDRETQYF. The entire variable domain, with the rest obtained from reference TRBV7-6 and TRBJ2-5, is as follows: GAGVSQSPRYKVTKRGQDVALRCDPISGHVSLYWYRQALGQGPEFLTYFNYEAQQDKSGLPNDRFSAERPEGSISTLTIQRTEQRDSAMYRCASSLLAGDRETQYFGPGTRLLVL.

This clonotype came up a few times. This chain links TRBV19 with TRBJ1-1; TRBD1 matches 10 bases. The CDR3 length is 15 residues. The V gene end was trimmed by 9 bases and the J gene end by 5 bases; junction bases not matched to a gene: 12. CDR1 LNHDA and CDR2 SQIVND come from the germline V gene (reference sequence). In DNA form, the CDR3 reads TGTGCCAGCGACGGGACAGGGGATCATAGGACTGAAGCTTTCTTT. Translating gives CASDGTGDHRTEAFF.

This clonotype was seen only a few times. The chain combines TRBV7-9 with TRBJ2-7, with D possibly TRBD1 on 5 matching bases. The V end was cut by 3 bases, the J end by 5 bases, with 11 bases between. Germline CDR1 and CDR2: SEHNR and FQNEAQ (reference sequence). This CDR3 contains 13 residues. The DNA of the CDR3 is TGTGCCAGCAGCTTTGACAGCGTTGACGAGCAGTACTTC. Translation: CASSFDSVDEQYF.

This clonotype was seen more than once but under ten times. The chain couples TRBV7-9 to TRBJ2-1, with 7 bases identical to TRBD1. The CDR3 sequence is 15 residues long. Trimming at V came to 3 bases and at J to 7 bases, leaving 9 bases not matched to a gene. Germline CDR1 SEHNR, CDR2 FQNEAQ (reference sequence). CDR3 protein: CASSLYDRDLNEQFF. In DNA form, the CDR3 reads TGTGCCAGCAGCTTGTACGACAGGGATTTAAATGAGCAGTTCTTC.

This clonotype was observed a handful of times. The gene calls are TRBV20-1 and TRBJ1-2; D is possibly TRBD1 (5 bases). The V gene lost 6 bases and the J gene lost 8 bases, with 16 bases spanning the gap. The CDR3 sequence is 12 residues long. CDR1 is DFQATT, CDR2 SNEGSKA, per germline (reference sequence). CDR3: CSALPSWGGYTF. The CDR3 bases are TGCAGTGCCCTCCCATCTTGGGGCGGCTACACCTTC.

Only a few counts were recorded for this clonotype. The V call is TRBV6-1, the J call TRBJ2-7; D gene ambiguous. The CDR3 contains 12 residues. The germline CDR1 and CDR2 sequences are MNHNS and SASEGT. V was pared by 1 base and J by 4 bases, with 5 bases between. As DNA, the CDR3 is TGTGCCAGCAGTGAAGTCGGGTACGAGCAGTACTTC. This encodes CASSEVGYEQYF.

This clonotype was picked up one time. The CDR3 reads CASSLAAGGNYGYTF. For the CDR3, the DNA is TGTGCCAGCAGCTTGGCGGCAGGGGGCAACTATGGCTACACCTTC. The rearrangement links TRBV5-5 to TRBJ1-2, with TRBD1 identical over 8 bases. V was clipped by 0 bases and J by 2 bases; unmatched bases: 3. Germline-derived CDR1 and CDR2 are SGHKS and YYEKEE (reference sequence). This CDR3 spans 15 amino acids.

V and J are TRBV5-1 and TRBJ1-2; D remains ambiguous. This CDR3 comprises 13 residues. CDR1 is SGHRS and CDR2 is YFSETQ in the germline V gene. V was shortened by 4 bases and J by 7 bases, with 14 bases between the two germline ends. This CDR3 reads CASSPEGAGGYTF. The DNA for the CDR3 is TGCGCCAGCAGCCCGGAAGGAGCTGGTGGCTACACCTTC.

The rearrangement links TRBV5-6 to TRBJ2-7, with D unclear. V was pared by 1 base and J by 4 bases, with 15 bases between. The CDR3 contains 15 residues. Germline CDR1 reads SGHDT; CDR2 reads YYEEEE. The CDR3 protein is CASSLRSPPWYEQYF. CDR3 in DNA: TGTGCCAGCAGCTTGCGGTCCCCTCCTTGGTACGAGCAGTACTTC.

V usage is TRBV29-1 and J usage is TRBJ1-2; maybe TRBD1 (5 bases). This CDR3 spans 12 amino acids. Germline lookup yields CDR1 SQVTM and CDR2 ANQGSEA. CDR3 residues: CSAWDFAHGYTF. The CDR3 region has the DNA TGCAGTGCCTGGGACTTTGCACATGGCTACACCTTC.

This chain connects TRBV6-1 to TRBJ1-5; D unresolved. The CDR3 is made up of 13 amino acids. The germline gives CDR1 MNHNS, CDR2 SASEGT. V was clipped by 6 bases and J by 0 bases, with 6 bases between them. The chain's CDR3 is CASRRYSNQPQHF. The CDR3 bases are TGTGCCAGCAGGCGGTATAGCAATCAGCCCCAGCATTTT.

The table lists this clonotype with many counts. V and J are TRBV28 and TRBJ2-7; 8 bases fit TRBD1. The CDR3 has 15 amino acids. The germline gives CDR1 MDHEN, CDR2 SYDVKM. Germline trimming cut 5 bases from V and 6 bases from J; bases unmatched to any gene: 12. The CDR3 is CASSLYGTGPTEQYF. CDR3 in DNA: TGTGCCAGCAGTCTGTACGGGACAGGACCCACCGAGCAGTACTTC.

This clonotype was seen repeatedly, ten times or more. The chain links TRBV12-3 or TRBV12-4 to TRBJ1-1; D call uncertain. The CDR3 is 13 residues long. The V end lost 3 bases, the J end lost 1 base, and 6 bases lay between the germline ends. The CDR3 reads CASSLYGNTEAFF. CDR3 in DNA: TGTGCCAGCAGTTTGTACGGGAACACTGAAGCTTTCTTT.

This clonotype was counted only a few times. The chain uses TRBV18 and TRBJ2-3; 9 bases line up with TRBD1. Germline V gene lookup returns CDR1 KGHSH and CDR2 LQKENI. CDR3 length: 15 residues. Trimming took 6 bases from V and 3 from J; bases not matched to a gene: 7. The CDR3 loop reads CASSKDRGGTDTQYF. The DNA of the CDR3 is TGTGCCAGCTCCAAGGACAGGGGTGGGACAGATACGCAGTATTTT. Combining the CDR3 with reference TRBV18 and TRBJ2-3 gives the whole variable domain NAGVMQNPRHLVRRRGQEARLRCSPMKGHSHVYWYRQLPEEGLKFMVYLQKENIIDESGMPKERFSAEFPKEGPSILRIQQVVRGDSAAYFCASSKDRGGTDTQYFGPGTRLTVL.

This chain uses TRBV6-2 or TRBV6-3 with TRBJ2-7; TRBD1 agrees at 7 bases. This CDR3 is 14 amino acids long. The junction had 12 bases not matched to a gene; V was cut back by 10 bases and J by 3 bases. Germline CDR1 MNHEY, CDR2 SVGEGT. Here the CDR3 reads CATHPGTELYEQYF. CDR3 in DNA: TGTGCCACGCACCCCGGGACAGAACTCTACGAGCAGTACTTC.

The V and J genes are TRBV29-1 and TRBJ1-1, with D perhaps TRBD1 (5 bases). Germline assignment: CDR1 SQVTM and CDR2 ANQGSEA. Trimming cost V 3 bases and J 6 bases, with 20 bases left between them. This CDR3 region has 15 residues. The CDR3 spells CSVDRALDTGAEAFF. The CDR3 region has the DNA TGCAGCGTTGATAGGGCCCTGGATACGGGGGCTGAAGCTTTCTTT.

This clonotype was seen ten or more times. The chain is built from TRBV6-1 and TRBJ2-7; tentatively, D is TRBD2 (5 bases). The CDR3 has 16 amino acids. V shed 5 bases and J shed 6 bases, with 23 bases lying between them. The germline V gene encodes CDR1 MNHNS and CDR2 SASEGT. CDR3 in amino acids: CASSPRNEGPQGEQYF. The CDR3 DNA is TGTGCCAGCAGTCCCCGGAACGAGGGCCCACAAGGCGAGCAGTACTTC.

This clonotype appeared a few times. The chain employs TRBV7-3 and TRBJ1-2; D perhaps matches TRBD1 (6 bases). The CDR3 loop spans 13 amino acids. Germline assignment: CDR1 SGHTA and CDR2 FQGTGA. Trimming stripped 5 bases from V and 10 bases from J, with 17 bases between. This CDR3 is CASSTAPGTSYTF. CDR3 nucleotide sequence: TGTGCCAGCAGCACAGCTCCCGGGACATCCTACACCTTC.

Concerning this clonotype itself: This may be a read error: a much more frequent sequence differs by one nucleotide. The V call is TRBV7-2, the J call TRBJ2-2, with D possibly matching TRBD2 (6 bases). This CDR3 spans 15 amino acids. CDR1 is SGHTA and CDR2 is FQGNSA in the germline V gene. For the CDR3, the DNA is TGTGCCAGCAGCTTATCCGGGAGCCGAGCCGGGAAGCTGTTTTTT. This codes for CASSLSGSRAGKLFF. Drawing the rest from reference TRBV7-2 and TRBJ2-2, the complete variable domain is GAGVSQSPSNKVTEKGKDVELRCDPISGHTALYWYRQSLGQGLEFLIYFQGNSAPDKSGLPSDRFSAERTGGSVSTLTIQRTQQEDSAVYLCASSLSGSRAGKLFFGEGSRLTVL.

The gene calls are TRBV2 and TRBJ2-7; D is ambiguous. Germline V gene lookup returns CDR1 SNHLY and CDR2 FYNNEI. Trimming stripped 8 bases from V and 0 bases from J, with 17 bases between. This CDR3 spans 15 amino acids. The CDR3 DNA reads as TGTGCCAGCTCCTATGGCTCTCTCGTCTCCTACGAGCAGTACTTC. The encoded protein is CASSYGSLVSYEQYF.

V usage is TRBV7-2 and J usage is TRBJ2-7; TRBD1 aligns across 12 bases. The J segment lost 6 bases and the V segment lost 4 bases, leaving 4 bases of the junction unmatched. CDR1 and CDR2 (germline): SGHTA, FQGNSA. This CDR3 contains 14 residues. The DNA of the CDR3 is TGTGCCAGCAGCTACCGGGACAGGGGGCGCGAGCAGTACTTC. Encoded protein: CASSYRDRGREQYF.

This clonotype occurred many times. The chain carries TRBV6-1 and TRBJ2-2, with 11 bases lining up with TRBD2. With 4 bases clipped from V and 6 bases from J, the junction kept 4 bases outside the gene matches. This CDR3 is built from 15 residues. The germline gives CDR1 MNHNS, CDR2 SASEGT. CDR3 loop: CASSVTSGVPGELFF. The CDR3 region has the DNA TGTGCCAGCAGTGTGACTAGCGGGGTTCCCGGGGAGCTGTTTTTT.

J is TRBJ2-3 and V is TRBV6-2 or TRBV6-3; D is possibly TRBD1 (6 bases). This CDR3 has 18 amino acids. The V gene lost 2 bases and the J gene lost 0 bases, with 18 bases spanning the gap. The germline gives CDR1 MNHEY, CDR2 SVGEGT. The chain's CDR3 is CASSYHRDTTLSTDTQYF. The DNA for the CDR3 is TGTGCCAGCAGTTACCACAGGGATACGACCCTTAGCACAGATACGCAGTATTTT.

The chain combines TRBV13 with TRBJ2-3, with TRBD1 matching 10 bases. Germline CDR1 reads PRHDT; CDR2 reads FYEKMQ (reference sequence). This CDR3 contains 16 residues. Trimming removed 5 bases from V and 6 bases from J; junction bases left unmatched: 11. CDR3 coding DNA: TGTGCCAGCAGCAGCCCCGGGACAGGGGATTGGGATACGCAGTATTTT. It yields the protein CASSSPGTGDWDTQYF.

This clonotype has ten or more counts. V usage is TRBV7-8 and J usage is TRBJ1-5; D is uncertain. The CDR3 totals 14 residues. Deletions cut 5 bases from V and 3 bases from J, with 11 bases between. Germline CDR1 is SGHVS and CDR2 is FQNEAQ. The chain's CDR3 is CASSVNIYNQPQHF. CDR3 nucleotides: TGTGCCAGCAGCGTAAACATTTACAATCAGCCCCAGCATTTT.

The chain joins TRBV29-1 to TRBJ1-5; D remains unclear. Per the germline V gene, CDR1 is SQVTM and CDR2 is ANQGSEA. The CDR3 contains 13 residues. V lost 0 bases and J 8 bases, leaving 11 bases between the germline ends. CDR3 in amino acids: CSVEDQAGEPQHF. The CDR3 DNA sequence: TGCAGCGTTGAAGATCAGGCGGGTGAGCCCCAGCATTTT.